Below, 4 T cell receptor beta chains from the same sample are listed, as sequenced in a study of monozygotic twins with inflammatory bowel disease. TCRdb reprocessed the 5' RACE reads, with one entry per CDR3 protein and no DNA. This table lists a few hundred thousand distinct CDR3 sequences. Sequences were obtained from blood. The source is a human donor with ulcerative colitis or Crohn's disease, or a healthy co-twin of an affected twin (not recorded which).

The CDR3 protein is CASSPRLAGYNEQFF. The rearrangement joins TRBV4-2 to TRBJ2-1; TCRdb calls TRBD2, which cannot be checked without DNA. The CDR3 is made up of 15 amino acids. CDR1 and CDR2 (germline): LGHNA, YNFKEQ.

V is TRBV19 and J is TRBJ2-1; TCRdb lists TRBD2, though no DNA is available to test this call. The CDR3 length is 15 residues. Germline V CDR1 and CDR2: LNHDA, SQIVND (reference sequence). CDR3 region: CASSSGTFSYNEQFF.

This rearrangement joins TRBV4-2 to TRBJ2-7; TCRdb proposes TRBD1, but this gene call is untestable without DNA. CDR1 and CDR2 from the germline V gene are LGHNA and YNFKEQ. CDR3 length: 12 amino acids. CDR3 sequence reads: CATSEGPYEQYF.

J is TRBJ2-1 and V is TRBV7-2; TCRdb indicates TRBD1, and absent DNA this call remains unverified. The germline gives CDR1 SGHTA, CDR2 FQGNSA. The CDR3 runs to 15 residues. The CDR3 protein is CASSLRDRVGNEQFF.